The T cell receptor beta chain described here comes from a study of cytomegalovirus exposure and HLA in healthy donors. Use of 60 Vbeta and 13 Jbeta primers characterized the PCR. Here immunoSEQ multiplex PCR was the method, and the copy in TCRdb shows in-frame clones only, minus some. Of 130,000 to 150,000 clones listed, 73% are singletons. Among the donors, all were healthy bone marrow donors. Of note for this clone: No antigen is known for it.

Germline V gene sequence: CDR1 SGHVS, CDR2 FQNEAQ. V dropped 5 bases and J dropped 8; count of bases not matched to a gene: 13. CDR3 length: 16 amino acids. Whole-study results and caveats: Reports described diagnosis of cytomegalovirus status by the classifier as highly specific and sensitive. Reportedly, fewer N-insertions than the approximately 700-donor mean appeared in an Asian-associated ancestry cluster in a later analysis.

The sequence was collected from a woman aged 40 to 50 in good health and CMV-seronegative. Sequenced sample: PBMCs. This chain connects TRBV7-8 to TRBJ2-1; 9 bases match TRBD2. CDR3 sequence reads: CASSPSRGGRTDEQFF. The DNA of the CDR3 is TGTGCCAGCAGCCCTTCGCGGGGGGGCCGTACAGATGAGCAGTTCTTC.